The text below deals with one T cell receptor beta chain. Authors' processing steps: How many nucleated cells were present was estimated from reference gene primer amplification. Data came from immunoSEQ multiplex PCR; TCRdb stores just in-frame clones and leaves some out. The DNA gave D and trimming, while V, J and clone size come from that table. Of nearly 90,000 clones detected, approximately 89% appear once; the ten largest clones hold about 0.51%. The sample is drawn from a study of blood T cell repertoires in COVID-19. Study-level background: PBMCs, B-cell-depleted T cells, or T cells provided the cDNA or gDNA that made up the material.

This clonotype originated in a man aged 55-75 years with acute or convalescent COVID-19. Source material: peripheral blood.

The CDR3 sequence is CASGLTRDRSPGELFF. The CDR3 region has the DNA TGTGCTAGTGGTTTGACCCGGGACAGAAGCCCCGGGGAGCTGTTTTTT. V gene TRBV12-5 combines with J gene TRBJ2-2; TRBD1 agrees at 7 bases. Germline lookup yields CDR1 LGHNT and CDR2 FRNRAP. The CDR3 consists of 16 residues. The V segment lost 2 bases and the J segment 6 bases; nucleotides outside the gene matches: 9.